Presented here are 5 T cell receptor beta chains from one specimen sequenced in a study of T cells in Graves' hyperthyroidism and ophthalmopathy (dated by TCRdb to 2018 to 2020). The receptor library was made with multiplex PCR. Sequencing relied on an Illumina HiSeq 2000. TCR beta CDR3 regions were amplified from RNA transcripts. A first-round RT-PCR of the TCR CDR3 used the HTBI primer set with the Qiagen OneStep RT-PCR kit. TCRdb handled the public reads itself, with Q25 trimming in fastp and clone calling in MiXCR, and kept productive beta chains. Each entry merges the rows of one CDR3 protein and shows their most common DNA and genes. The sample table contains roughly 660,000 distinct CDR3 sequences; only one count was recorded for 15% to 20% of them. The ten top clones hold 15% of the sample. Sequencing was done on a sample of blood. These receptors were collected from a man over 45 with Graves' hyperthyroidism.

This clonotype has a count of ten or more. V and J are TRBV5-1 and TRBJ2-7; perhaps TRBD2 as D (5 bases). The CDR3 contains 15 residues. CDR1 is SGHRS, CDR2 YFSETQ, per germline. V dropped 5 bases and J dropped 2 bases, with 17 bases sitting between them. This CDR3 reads CASRYQSGDAYEQYF. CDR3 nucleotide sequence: TGCGCCAGCAGATACCAGAGCGGAGACGCCTACGAGCAGTACTTC.

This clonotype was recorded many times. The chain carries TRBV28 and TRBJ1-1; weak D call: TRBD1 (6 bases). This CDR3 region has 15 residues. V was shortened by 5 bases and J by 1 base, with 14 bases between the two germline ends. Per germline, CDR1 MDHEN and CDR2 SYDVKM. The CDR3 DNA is TGTGCCAGCAGTCCATTGGGGGGCGGGAACACTGAAGCTTTCTTT. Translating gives CASSPLGGGNTEAFF.

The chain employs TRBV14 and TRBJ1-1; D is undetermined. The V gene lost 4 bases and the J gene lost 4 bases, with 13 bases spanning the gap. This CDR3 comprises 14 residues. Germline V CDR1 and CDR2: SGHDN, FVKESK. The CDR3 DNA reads TGTGCCAGCAGCCCTACAACGTCGGGCACTGAAGCTTTCTTT. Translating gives CASSPTTSGTEAFF.

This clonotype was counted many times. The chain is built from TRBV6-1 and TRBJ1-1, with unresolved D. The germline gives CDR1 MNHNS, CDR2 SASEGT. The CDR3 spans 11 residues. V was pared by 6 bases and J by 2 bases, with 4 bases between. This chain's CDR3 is CASSANTEAFF. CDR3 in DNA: TGTGCCAGCAGCGCTAACACTGAAGCTTTCTTT.

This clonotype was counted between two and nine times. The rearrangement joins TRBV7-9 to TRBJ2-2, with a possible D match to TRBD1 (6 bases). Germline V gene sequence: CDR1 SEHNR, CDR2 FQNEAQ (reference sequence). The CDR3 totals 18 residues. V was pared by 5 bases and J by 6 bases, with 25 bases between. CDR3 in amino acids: CASSTQRTVLGGPGELFF. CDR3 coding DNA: TGTGCCAGCAGCACCCAAAGGACAGTTTTGGGTGGCCCCGGGGAGCTGTTTTTT.